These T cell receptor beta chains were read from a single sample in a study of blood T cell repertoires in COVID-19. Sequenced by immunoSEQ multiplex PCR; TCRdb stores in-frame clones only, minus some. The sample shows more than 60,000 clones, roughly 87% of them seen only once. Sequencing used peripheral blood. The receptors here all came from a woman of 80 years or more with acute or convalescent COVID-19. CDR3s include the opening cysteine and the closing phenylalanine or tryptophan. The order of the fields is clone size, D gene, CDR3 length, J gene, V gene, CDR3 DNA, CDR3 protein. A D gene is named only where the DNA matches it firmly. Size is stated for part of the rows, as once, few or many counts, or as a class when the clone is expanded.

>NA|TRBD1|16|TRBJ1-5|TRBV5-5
TGTGCCAGCAGCTACGGGCCGGGACAGGGGGTTCGGCCCCAGCATTTT
CASSYGPGQGVRPQHF
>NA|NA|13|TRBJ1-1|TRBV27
TGTGCCAGCAGTTTCACAGTGAACACTGAAGCTTTCTTT
CASSFTVNTEAFF
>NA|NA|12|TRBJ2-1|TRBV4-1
TGCGCCAGCAGCCAAGTCTTCGCGGAGCAGTTCTTC
CASSQVFAEQFF
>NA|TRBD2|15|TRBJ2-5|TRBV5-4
TGTGCCAGCAGCTTGACTAGCGGGGGCGGAGAGACCCAGTACTTC
CASSLTSGGGETQYF
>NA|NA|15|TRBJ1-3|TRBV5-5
TGTGCCAGCAGCCCTCAGGGACTCTCTGGAAACACCATATATTTT
CASSPQGLSGNTIYF
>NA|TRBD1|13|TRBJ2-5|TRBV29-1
TGCAGCGTCGCCGGGACAGCCCAAGAGACCCAGTACTTC
CSVAGTAQETQYF
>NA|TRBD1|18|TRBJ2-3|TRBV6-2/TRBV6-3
TGTGCCAGCAGTTACCCGGGACGTACTAGGGGGCACACAGATACGCAGTATTTT
CASSYPGRTRGHTDTQYF
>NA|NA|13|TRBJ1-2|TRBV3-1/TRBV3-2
TGTGCCAGCAGCCTCGGGGAAAACTATGGCTACACCTTC
CASSLGENYGYTF
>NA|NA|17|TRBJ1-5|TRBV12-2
TGTGCAAGTCGCTTTAAGAACCGGGACAACGCAAATCAGCCCCAGCATTTT
CASRFKNRDNANQPQHF
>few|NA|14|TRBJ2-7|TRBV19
TGTGCCAGTAGTAATCAAGCAGCGGGCGACGAGCAGTACTTC
CASSNQAAGDEQYF
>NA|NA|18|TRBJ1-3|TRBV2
TGTGCCAGCAGTCCCAGTAATTACGTCAGGGACTCTGGAAACACCATATATTTT
CASSPSNYVRDSGNTIYF
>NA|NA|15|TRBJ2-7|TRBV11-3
TGTGCCAGCAGCCTTGGGCCGGATCGGTACTACGAGCAGTACTTC
CASSLGPDRYYEQYF
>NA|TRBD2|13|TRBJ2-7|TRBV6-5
TGTGCCAGCAGGCGCGGGAGCCAATACGAGCAGTACTTC
CASRRGSQYEQYF
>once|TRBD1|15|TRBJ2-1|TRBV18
TGTGCCAGCTCACCTCAGATACAGGGGTCGGATGAGCAGTTCTTC
CASSPQIQGSDEQFF
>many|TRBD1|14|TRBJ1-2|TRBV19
TGTGCCAGTAGTATAACGACAGGGTACTATGGCTACACCTTC
CASSITTGYYGYTF
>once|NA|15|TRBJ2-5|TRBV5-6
TGTGCCAGCAGCTTGGCTGCGATAATCCAAGAGACCCAGTACTTC
CASSLAAIIQETQYF
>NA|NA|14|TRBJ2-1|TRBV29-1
TGCAGCGTTGATGTGACGGGGATATACAATGAGCAGTTCTTC
CSVDVTGIYNEQFF
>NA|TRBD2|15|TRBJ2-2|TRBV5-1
TGCGCCAGCAGCTCGACTAGCGGGAGTGTGGGGGAGCTGTTTTTT
CASSSTSGSVGELFF
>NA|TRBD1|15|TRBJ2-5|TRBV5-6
TGTGCCAGCAGCTTGTATCCGGGACAGGGAGGGACCCAGTACTTC
CASSLYPGQGGTQYF
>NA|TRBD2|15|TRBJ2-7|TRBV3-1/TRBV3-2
TGTGCCAGCAGCCAAGATGTAACGGGAGGTTTCGAGCAGTACTTC
CASSQDVTGGFEQYF
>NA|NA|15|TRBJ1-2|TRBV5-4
TGTGCCAGCAGCTTACAGGGTTCAACTAACTATGGCTACACCTTC
CASSLQGSTNYGYTF
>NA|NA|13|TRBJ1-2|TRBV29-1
TGCAGCGTCCCGACAGGCCGGGACTATGGCTACACCTTC
CSVPTGRDYGYTF
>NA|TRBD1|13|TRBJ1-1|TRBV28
TGTGCCAGCAGGGGACAGGGAGGCACTGAAGCTTTCTTT
CASRGQGGTEAFF
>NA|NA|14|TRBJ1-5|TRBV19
TGTGCCAGTAGTATAGGATCTCTAAATCAGCCCCAGCATTTT
CASSIGSLNQPQHF
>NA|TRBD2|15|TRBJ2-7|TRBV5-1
TGCGCCAGCAGCTTGGCCGGGACTAGAAACTACGAGCAGTACTTC
CASSLAGTRNYEQYF
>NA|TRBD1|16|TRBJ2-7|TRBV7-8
TGTGCCAGCAGCTTAGTCACCGGGACAGGGGCCTACGAGCAGTACTTC
CASSLVTGTGAYEQYF
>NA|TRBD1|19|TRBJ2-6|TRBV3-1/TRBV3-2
TGTGCCAGCAGCCGAGTCGGACAGGGGGCACACTCTGGGGCCAACGTCCTGACTTTC
CASSRVGQGAHSGANVLTF
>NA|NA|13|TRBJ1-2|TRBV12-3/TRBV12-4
TGTGCCAGCAGTGTACAGGGTTGGTATGGCTACACCTTC
CASSVQGWYGYTF
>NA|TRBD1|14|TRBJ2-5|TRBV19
TGTGCCAGTAGTATGGCAGGGGGCTGGGAGACCCAGTACTTC
CASSMAGGWETQYF
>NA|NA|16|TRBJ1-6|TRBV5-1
TGCGCCAGCAGCTTGACTGGGGCAGGGGTTAATTCACCCCTCCACTTT
CASSLTGAGVNSPLHF
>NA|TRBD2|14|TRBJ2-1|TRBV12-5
TGTGCTAGTGGTTTGCTAGCGGGAGCACCAGAGCAGTTCTTC
CASGLLAGAPEQFF
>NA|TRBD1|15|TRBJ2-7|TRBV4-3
TGCGCCAGCAGCCAAGGGACAGGCCTTTCCTACGAGCAGTACTTC
CASSQGTGLSYEQYF
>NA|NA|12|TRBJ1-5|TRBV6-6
TGTGCCAGCAGTCCAGTATATCAGCCCCAGCATTTT
CASSPVYQPQHF
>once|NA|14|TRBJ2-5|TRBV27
TGTGCCAGCAGTTTTGCAGGGGAAAAAGAGACCCAGTACTTC
CASSFAGEKETQYF
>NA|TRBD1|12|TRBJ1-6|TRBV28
TGTGCCAGCGACAGGGTTAATTCACCCCTCCACTTT
CASDRVNSPLHF
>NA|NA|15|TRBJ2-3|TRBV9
TGTGCCAGCAGCGTAGAGCGTGCTAGCACAGATACGCAGTATTTT
CASSVERASTDTQYF
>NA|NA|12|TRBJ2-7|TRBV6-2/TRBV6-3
TGTGCCAGCAGTTCCCAGGGATACGAGCAGTACTTC
CASSSQGYEQYF